A single sample gave rise to the 29 T cell receptor beta chains below, sequenced in a study of early T cells in non-severe SARS-CoV-2 infection. TCRdb re-called the 5' RACE reads with MiXCR, one entry per CDR3 protein. The sample gives 26,000 or so distinct CDR3 sequences, 5.1% of which show up once; under 5% is in the top ten. The sample consisted of whole blood. All receptors derive from an adult who was a healthcare worker with PCR-confirmed SARS-CoV-2 infection or an uninfected control (not recorded which).

This rearrangement joins TRBV4-3 to TRBJ2-7, with D possibly being TRBD1 (6 bases). Germline CDR1 reads LGHNA; CDR2 reads YSLEER. Trimming removed 4 bases at V and 3 bases at J, with 16 bases between. CDR3 length: 15 amino acids. The CDR3 loop reads CASSLYSGTSYEQYF. As DNA, the CDR3 is TGCGCCAGCAGCCTATACTCCGGGACAAGCTACGAGCAGTACTTC.

The V call is TRBV6-1, the J call TRBJ2-5; no reliable D call. V lost 2 bases and J lost 6, with 16 bases in between. The CDR3 runs 15 residues. CDR1 is MNHNS and CDR2 is SASEGT in the germline V gene. CDR3 in amino acids: CASSENPATAQTQYF. The CDR3, as DNA: TGTGCCAGCAGTGAAAATCCTGCAACTGCGCAGACCCAGTACTTC.

In its sample, this clonotype was seen many times. The CDR3 DNA reads TGCGCCAGCAGCTTGGCTCAGGGCGGTCGGACCGGGGAGCTGTTTTTT. Translation: CASSLAQGGRTGELFF. The chain uses TRBV5-1 and TRBJ2-2; TRBD1 might be the D (5 bases). Germline CDR1 is SGHRS and CDR2 is YFSETQ. There are 16 residues in the CDR3. V was cut by 0 bases and J by 5 bases, with 14 bases left in between.

This clonotype was found many times. The CDR3 sequence: CASTPDGSSYNEQFF. In DNA, the CDR3 is TGCGCCAGCACCCCCGACGGGAGCTCCTACAATGAGCAGTTCTTC. The gene calls are TRBV5-1 and TRBJ2-1; tentative D call: TRBD2 (6 bases). The CDR3 is made up of 15 amino acids. The germline V gene encodes CDR1 SGHRS and CDR2 YFSETQ. The V end lost 6 bases, the J end lost 0 bases, and 13 bases lay between the germline ends. The whole variable domain, filled in from reference TRBV5-1 and TRBJ2-1, reads KAGVTQTPRYLIKTRGQQVTLSCSPISGHRSVSWYQQTPGQGLQFLFEYFSETQRNKGNFPGRFSGRQFSNSRSEMNVSTLELGDSALYLCASTPDGSSYNEQFFGPGTRLTVL.

V and J are TRBV7-7 and TRBJ2-1; D is possibly TRBD1 (5 bases). V was trimmed by 1 base and J by 6 bases, leaving 10 bases between them. The germline gives CDR1 SSHAT, CDR2 FNYEAQ (reference sequence). CDR3 length: 14 residues. The CDR3 protein is CASSLGGRFNEQFF. Written as DNA, the CDR3 is TGTGCCAGCAGCTTAGGGGGCCGGTTCAATGAGCAGTTCTTC.

CDR3 sequence (DNA): TGCAGTGCTAGCTCCCCGAGGGGGCTATACTACGAGCAGTACTTC. Its translation: CSASSPRGLYYEQYF. The chain couples TRBV20-1 to TRBJ2-7; 7 bases align to TRBD1. The CDR3 has 15 residues. Unmatched junction bases numbered 11, after V lost 3 bases and J lost 3 bases. Germline V lookup: CDR1 DFQATT, CDR2 SNEGSKA (reference sequence).

This clonotype showed up many times. This chain uses TRBV6-2 or TRBV6-3 with TRBJ1-1; D ambiguous. The germline V and J ends were trimmed by 7 bases and 3 bases, with 12 bases remaining between them. The CDR3 length is 13 residues. Looked up from germline, CDR1 is MNHEY and CDR2 is SVGEGT. Written as DNA, the CDR3 is TGTGCCAGCACCCAGCGCCGGGACACTGAAGCTTTCTTT. Amino acid sequence: CASTQRRDTEAFF.

In its sample, this clonotype was seen many times. CDR3 sequence: CASSPAPGTGTAFF. Here the CDR3 DNA reads TGCGCCAGCAGTCCCGCCCCCGGGACAGGGACTGCTTTCTTT. The rearrangement joins TRBV5-1 to TRBJ1-1, with 9 nucleotides matching TRBD1. The CDR3 extends over 14 amino acids. The germline gives CDR1 SGHRS, CDR2 YFSETQ. V was pared by 5 bases and J by 11 bases, with 13 bases of the junction left unmatched.

This chain links TRBV12-3 or TRBV12-4 with TRBJ1-1, with 7 positions matching TRBD1. CDR3 length: 14 amino acids. Trimming took 6 bases from V and 8 from J; bases not matched to a gene: 12. CDR3 residues: CASSHRGFGGEAFF. In nucleotides, the CDR3 is TGTGCCAGCAGCCACAGGGGTTTCGGGGGGGAAGCTTTCTTT.

This clonotype was seen more than once but under ten times. The CDR3 sequence: CASSTGGSGNQPQHF. CDR3 sequence (DNA): TGTGCCAGCAGTACAGGGGGCTCGGGCAATCAGCCCCAGCATTTT. The V gene is TRBV12-3 or TRBV12-4, the J gene TRBJ1-5, with 9 bases lining up with TRBD1. The CDR3 totals 15 residues. The trim removed 5 bases at V and 2 bases at J, leaving 4 bases unmatched.

This clonotype occurred a few times. This rearrangement joins TRBV29-1 to TRBJ1-2, with D possibly being TRBD1 (6 bases). The V gene's germline CDR1 is SQVTM and CDR2 ANQGSEA. The germline V and J ends were trimmed by 6 bases and 8 bases, with 13 bases remaining between them. This CDR3 region has 11 residues. The CDR3 DNA reads as TGCAGCGTGCGCTCAGGGGAAGGCTACACCTTC. Translation: CSVRSGEGYTF.

This clonotype was recorded at least ten times. The chain links TRBV6-2 or TRBV6-3 to TRBJ1-5, with D hard to call. The CDR3 contains 14 residues. Between the trimmed V and J ends, which lost 2 bases and 5 bases, there was a span of 10 bases. CDR1 is MNHEY and CDR2 is SVGEGT in the germline V gene. CDR3 DNA sequence: TGTGCCAGCAGTTACCCAGGATCAGATCAGCCCCAGCATTTT. This codes for CASSYPGSDQPQHF.

This clonotype was recorded many times. The rearrangement joins TRBV6-5 to TRBJ1-4; 8 bases map to TRBD1. V gave up 5 bases and J gave up 6 bases; unmatched junction bases: 8. CDR3 length: 15 amino acids. CDR1 is MNHEY and CDR2 is SVGAGI in the germline V gene. The CDR3 loop is CASSPAGTGYEKLFF. DNA of the CDR3: TGTGCCAGCAGTCCCGCCGGGACAGGTTATGAAAAACTGTTTTTT.

The sample holds a few counts of this clonotype. The chain is built from TRBV4-3 and TRBJ1-1; D is unclear. Trimming took off 1 base at V and 0 bases at J, with 9 bases between the two ends. The CDR3 has 15 amino acids. Germline V gives CDR1 LGHNA, CDR2 YSLEER. The CDR3 loop reads CASSQGEGLNTEAFF. CDR3 nucleotides: TGCGCCAGCAGCCAAGGGGAGGGCTTGAACACTGAAGCTTTCTTT.

Many counts were recorded for this clonotype. J is TRBJ2-5 and V is TRBV24-1; TRBD2 matches 8 bases. This CDR3 comprises 14 residues. The junction had 7 bases not matched to a gene; V was cut back by 6 bases and J by 5 bases. CDR1 is KGHDR and CDR2 is SFDVKD in the germline V gene. The CDR3 here is CATSRTGGEETQYF. CDR3 bases: TGTGCCACCAGTCGAACCGGGGGGGAGGAGACCCAGTACTTC.

This clonotype has ten or more counts. The genes are TRBV19 and TRBJ2-6; either TRBD1 or TRBD2 may fit D (5 bases each). The germline V gene encodes CDR1 LNHDA and CDR2 SQIVND (reference sequence). This CDR3 region has 17 residues. V lost 6 bases to trimming and J lost 1 base, with 16 bases between them. CDR3 amino acids: CASRHWGRPSGANVLTF. The CDR3 nucleotides read TGTGCCAGTAGGCATTGGGGACGGCCGTCTGGGGCCAACGTCCTGACTTTC.

The J gene is TRBJ1-2, the V gene TRBV29-1; D remains ambiguous. V dropped 1 base and J dropped 2 bases, with 5 bases sitting between them. Germline V CDR1 and CDR2: SQVTM, ANQGSEA. The CDR3 is made up of 12 amino acids. CDR3 region: CSVEGQNYGYTF. The CDR3 region has the DNA TGCAGCGTTGAAGGCCAGAACTATGGCTACACCTTC.

This clonotype came up many times. The chain links TRBV20-1 to TRBJ2-7; D may be TRBD2 (5 bases). Germline assignment: CDR1 DFQATT and CDR2 SNEGSKA (reference sequence). The CDR3 loop spans 10 amino acids. V was clipped by 6 bases and J by 2 bases, with 5 bases between them. This CDR3 is CSAGTYEQYF. For the CDR3, the DNA is TGCAGTGCCGGGACCTACGAGCAGTACTTC.

There are many counts of this clonotype. V gene TRBV4-2 combines with J gene TRBJ1-3, with D possibly TRBD1 on 6 matching bases. The CDR3 is made up of 15 amino acids. The ends were cut back, 4 bases at V and 1 base at J, with 11 bases in the middle. The germline gives CDR1 LGHNA, CDR2 YNFKEQ. The CDR3 DNA sequence: TGTGCCAGCAGCCGGGCCACAGGGTCTGGAAACACCATATATTTT. It is translated as CASSRATGSGNTIYF.

This clonotype has only a few counts. This rearrangement joins TRBV5-4 to TRBJ1-3; no definite D call. Looked up from germline, CDR1 is SGHNT and CDR2 is YYREEE (reference sequence). Trimming shortened V by 0 bases and J by 0 bases, and 7 bases separated the two germline ends. The length of the CDR3 is 15 residues. The chain's CDR3 is CASSLVGGSGNTIYF. DNA for the CDR3: TGTGCCAGCAGCTTGGTGGGCGGCTCTGGAAACACCATATATTTT.

This clonotype occurred many times. The V call is TRBV5-4, the J call TRBJ2-2; 7 nucleotides agree with TRBD1. Trimming removed 3 bases from V and 1 base from J; junction bases left unmatched: 6. The CDR3 has 16 residues. Germline V CDR1 and CDR2: SGHNT, YYREEE (reference sequence). CDR3 bases: TGTGCCAGCAGCTCGCAGGGACAGATGAACACCGGGGAGCTGTTTTTT. Amino acids: CASSSQGQMNTGELFF.

This clonotype was recorded many times. V usage is TRBV9 and J usage is TRBJ2-2; TRBD1 agrees at 7 bases. Germline CDR1 and CDR2: SGDLS and YYNGEE. V dropped 0 bases and J dropped 8; count of bases not matched to a gene: 10. The CDR3 covers 16 residues. CDR3 sequence (DNA): TGTGCCAGCAGCGTAGGCTCCATTAGGGGGCCAGGGGAGCTGTTTTTT. It encodes CASSVGSIRGPGELFF.

This chain uses TRBV4-1 with TRBJ2-5; TRBD2 aligns across 9 bases. The ends lost 0 bases at V and 2 bases at J; junction bases unmatched: 4. The length of the CDR3 is 16 residues. The V gene's germline CDR1 is MGHRA and CDR2 YSYEKL. Here the CDR3 reads CASSQEGLAGQETQYF. The CDR3 nucleotides read TGCGCCAGCAGCCAAGAGGGCCTAGCGGGGCAAGAGACCCAGTACTTC.

This clonotype occurred many times. The chain joins TRBV12-3 or TRBV12-4 to TRBJ2-7, with 7 bases fitting TRBD2. Unmatched junction bases numbered 6, after V lost 5 bases and J lost 2 bases. The CDR3 sequence is 14 residues long. Written as DNA, the CDR3 is TGTGCCAGCAGTCCGCCGGGGGGAACCTACGAGCAGTACTTC. It codes for CASSPPGGTYEQYF.

This clonotype has a count of ten or more. The chain joins TRBV11-2 to TRBJ1-1; D gene unclear. Per germline, CDR1 SGHAT and CDR2 FQNNGV. This CDR3 has 15 residues. The ends were cut back, 3 bases at V and 6 bases at J, with 17 bases in the middle. CDR3 residues: CASSLTGNVVAEAFF. For the CDR3, the DNA is TGTGCCAGCAGCTTGACGGGGAACGTGGTGGCTGAAGCTTTCTTT.

This clonotype appeared a few times. The chain carries TRBV13 and TRBJ2-7; D remains unclear. This CDR3 spans 12 amino acids. Germline CDR1 and CDR2: PRHDT and FYEKMQ (reference sequence). The ends were cut back, 6 bases at V and 1 base at J, with 7 bases in the middle. The CDR3 is CASSRRSYEQYF. The CDR3 coding sequence is TGTGCCAGCAGTAGGCGTTCCTACGAGCAGTACTTC.

This clonotype was seen a handful of times. V is TRBV29-1 and J is TRBJ2-7; TRBD2 might be the D (6 bases). The CDR3 has 12 amino acids. V was clipped by 1 base and J by 2 bases, with 6 bases between them. Germline V CDR1 and CDR2: SQVTM, ANQGSEA. CDR3 sequence reads: CSVEGGAYEQYF. CDR3 sequence (DNA): TGCAGCGTTGAAGGCGGGGCCTACGAGCAGTACTTC.

This clonotype came up many times. The gene calls are TRBV4-2 and TRBJ2-7; D not resolved. This CDR3 contains 13 residues. Trimming stripped 0 bases from V and 6 bases from J, with 9 bases between. Germline V gene sequence: CDR1 LGHNA, CDR2 YNFKEQ. The DNA of the CDR3 is TGTGCCAGCAGCCAAGACCTCAGTCCCGAGCAGTACTTC. This gives the protein CASSQDLSPEQYF.

This clonotype came up many times. The rearrangement joins TRBV5-1 to TRBJ1-6; possibly TRBD1 for D (6 bases). Per germline, CDR1 SGHRS and CDR2 YFSETQ. V lost 8 bases to trimming and J lost 7 bases, with 13 bases between them. This CDR3 region has 13 residues. The CDR3 region is CASTRDTNSPLHF. DNA of the CDR3: TGCGCCAGTACCCGGGACACGAATTCACCCCTCCACTTT.